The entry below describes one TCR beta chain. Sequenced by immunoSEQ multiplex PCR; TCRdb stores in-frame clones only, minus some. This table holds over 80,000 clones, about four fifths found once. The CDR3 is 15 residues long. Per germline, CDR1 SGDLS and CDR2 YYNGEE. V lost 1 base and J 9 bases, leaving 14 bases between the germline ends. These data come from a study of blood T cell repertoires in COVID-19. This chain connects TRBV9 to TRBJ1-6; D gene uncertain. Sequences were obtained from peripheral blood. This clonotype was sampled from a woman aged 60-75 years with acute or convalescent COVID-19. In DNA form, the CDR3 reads TGTGCCAGCAGCGTAAGCGGGCAACCCGGTTCACCCCTCCACTTT. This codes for CASSVSGQPGSPLHF.